The text below deals with one T cell receptor beta chain. Its cognate antigen is unknown. This sample was included in a study of OX40 agonist ivuxolimab in advanced cancers. Overall study context: Of the patients, three showed partial responses, one with hepatocellular carcinoma and two with cutaneous melanoma. Findings and limits, study-wide: The investigators did not determine what antigen specificity the expanded peripheral T cells had.

Produced via immunoSEQ multiplex PCR; TCRdb's table is partial and in-frame only. The sample contains 100,000 to 140,000 clones, more than 85% of which appear only once. V was cut by 3 bases and J by 1 base, with 4 bases left in between. The CDR3 has 13 residues. Germline lookup yields CDR1 SGHTA and CDR2 FQGTGA. The source of this sequence is an adult with an advanced solid tumor such as melanoma, head and neck, liver or kidney cancer. The chain couples TRBV7-3 to TRBJ1-3; D remains unclear. The material sequenced was CD4+ or CD8+ T cells sorted from blood, taken in a trial of the OX40 agonist ivuxolimab. The CDR3 bases are TGTGCCAGCAGCTTGGAATCTGGAAACACCATATATTTT. The encoded protein is CASSLESGNTIYF.